This record concerns one TCR beta chain sequence. The antigen remains undetermined. Generated by immunoSEQ multiplex PCR, the TCRdb table keeps only in-frame clones and is missing some. Among more than 50,000 clones, roughly 84% were seen once, and the ten largest hold roughly 4.5%. Autoimmune disease history or systemic immunosuppression excluded patients. This sample stems from a study of OX40 agonist ivuxolimab in advanced cancers. Broader study findings: Averaging showed that CD8+ T cells had more expanded clones than CD4+ did. Partial responders dosed at 0.1-3.0 mg/kg displayed clonal expansion ranking among the lowest.

The specimen comprised CD4+ or CD8+ T cells sorted from blood, sampled in a trial of the OX40 agonist ivuxolimab. The receptor was derived from an adult with an advanced solid tumor such as melanoma, head and neck, liver or kidney cancer.

The CDR3 here is CASSHQGALYEQYF. CDR3 DNA: TGTGCCAGCTCACACCAGGGGGCCCTCTACGAGCAGTACTTC. The chain links TRBV18 to TRBJ2-7, with TRBD1 matching 8 bases. The CDR3 covers 14 residues. CDR1 and CDR2 (germline): KGHSH, LQKENI. V gave up 4 bases and J gave up 3 bases; unmatched junction bases: 5.